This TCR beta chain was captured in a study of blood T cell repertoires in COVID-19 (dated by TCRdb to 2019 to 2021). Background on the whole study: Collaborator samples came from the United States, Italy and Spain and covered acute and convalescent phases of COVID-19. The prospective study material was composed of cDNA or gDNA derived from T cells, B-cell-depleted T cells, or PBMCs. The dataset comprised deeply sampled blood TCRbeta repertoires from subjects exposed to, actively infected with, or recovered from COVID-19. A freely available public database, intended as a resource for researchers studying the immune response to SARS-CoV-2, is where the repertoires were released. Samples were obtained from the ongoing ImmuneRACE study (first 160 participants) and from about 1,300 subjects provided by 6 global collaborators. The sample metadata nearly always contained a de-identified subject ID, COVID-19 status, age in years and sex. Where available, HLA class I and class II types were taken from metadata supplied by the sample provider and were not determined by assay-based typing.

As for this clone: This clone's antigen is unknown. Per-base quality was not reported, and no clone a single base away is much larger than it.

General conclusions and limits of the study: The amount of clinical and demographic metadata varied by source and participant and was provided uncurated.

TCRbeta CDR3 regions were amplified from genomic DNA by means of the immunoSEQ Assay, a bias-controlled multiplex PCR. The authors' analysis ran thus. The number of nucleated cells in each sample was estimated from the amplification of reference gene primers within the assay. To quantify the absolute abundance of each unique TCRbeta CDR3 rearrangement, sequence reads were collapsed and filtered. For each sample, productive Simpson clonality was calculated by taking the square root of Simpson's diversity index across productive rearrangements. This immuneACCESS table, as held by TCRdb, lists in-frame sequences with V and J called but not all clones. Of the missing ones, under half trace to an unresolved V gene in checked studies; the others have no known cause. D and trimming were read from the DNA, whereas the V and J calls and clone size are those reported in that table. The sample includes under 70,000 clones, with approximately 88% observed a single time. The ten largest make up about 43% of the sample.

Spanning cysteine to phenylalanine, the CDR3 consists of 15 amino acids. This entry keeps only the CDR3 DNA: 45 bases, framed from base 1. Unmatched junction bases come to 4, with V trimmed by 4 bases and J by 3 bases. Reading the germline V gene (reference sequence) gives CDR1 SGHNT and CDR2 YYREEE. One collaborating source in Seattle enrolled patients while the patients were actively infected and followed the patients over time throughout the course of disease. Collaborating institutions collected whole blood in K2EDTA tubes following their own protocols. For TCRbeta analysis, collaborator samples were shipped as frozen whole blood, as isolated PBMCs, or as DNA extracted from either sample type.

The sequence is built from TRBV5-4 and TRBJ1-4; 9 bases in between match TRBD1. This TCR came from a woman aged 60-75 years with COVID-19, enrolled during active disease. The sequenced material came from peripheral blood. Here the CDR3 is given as CASSPRQGANEKLFF. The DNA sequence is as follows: TGTGCCAGCAGCCCACGACAGGGGGCTAATGAAAAACTGTTTTTT. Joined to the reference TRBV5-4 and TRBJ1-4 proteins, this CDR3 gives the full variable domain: ETGVTQSPTHLIKTRGQQVTLRCSSQSGHNTVSWYQQALGQGPQFIFQYYREEENGRGNFPPRFSGLQFPNYSSELNVNALELDDSALYLCASSPRQGANEKLFFGSGTQLSVL.